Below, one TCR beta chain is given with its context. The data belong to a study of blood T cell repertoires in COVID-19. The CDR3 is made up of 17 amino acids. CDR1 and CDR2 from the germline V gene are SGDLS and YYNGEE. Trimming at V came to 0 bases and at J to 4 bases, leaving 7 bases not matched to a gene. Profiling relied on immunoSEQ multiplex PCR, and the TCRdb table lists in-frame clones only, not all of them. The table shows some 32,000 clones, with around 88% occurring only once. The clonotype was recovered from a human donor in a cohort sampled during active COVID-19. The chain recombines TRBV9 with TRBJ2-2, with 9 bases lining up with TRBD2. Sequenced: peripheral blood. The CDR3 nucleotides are TGTGCCAGCAGCGTAGGTGGAGCGGGGGGACTCACCGGGGAGCTGTTTTTT. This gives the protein CASSVGGAGGLTGELFF.